Listed below are T cell receptor beta chains from one sample, sequenced in a study of T cells in Graves' hyperthyroidism and ophthalmopathy. TCRdb analysed the multiplex PCR reads with MiXCR anew, one entry per CDR3 protein. Here the sample spans approximately 100,000 distinct CDR3 sequences, around 50% being singletons. The sample taken for sequencing was blood. Every receptor here comes from a man aged 35-49 years with Graves' hyperthyroidism. Each CDR3 is given with its conserved first and last residue. D genes are given only for firm matches. Clone size is stated in some rows and not others, as once, few, many or a class when expanded.

V: TRBV27
size: NA
J: TRBJ2-3
D: NA
CDR3: CASSPFGNTQYF
DNA: TGTGCCAGCAGTCCCTTCGGGAATACGCAGTATTTT

V: TRBV27
size: NA
J: TRBJ2-3
D: NA
CDR3: CASSLSGRGGDTQYF
DNA: TGTGCCAGCAGTTTATCAGGAAGGGGAGGAGATACGCAGTATTTT

V: TRBV18
size: few
J: TRBJ2-7
D: NA
CDR3: CASSPLAVGSYEQYF
DNA: TGTGCCAGCTCACCCCTCGCAGTGGGTTCCTACGAGCAGTACTTC

V: TRBV10-2
size: NA
J: TRBJ2-5
D: NA
CDR3: CASSGQGRETQYF
DNA: TGCGCCAGCAGTGGTCAGGGGCGAGAGACCCAGTACTTC

V: TRBV19
size: many
J: TRBJ2-1
D: TRBD2
CDR3: CASSLRLALNSVF
DNA: TGTGCCAGTAGTCTCAGACTAGCTTTGAACTCGGTCTTC

V: TRBV10-3
size: many
J: TRBJ2-1
D: TRBD2
CDR3: CAISPGLAGSTYNEQFF
DNA: TGTGCCATCAGCCCGGGACTAGCGGGATCTACCTACAATGAGCAGTTCTTC

V: TRBV9
size: NA
J: TRBJ2-1
D: TRBD2
CDR3: CASSPRLAGTNEQFF
DNA: TGTGCCAGCAGCCCCCGACTAGCGGGAACCAATGAGCAGTTCTTC

V: TRBV11-3
size: NA
J: TRBJ2-7
D: TRBD2
CDR3: CASSLAVYSLAGGGEQYF
DNA: TGTGCCAGCAGCTTAGCGGTCTACAGTCTAGCGGGAGGGGGCGAGCAGTACTTC

V: TRBV5-1
size: many
J: TRBJ2-7
D: TRBD1
CDR3: CASSLPGQGFEQYF
DNA: TGCGCCAGCAGCCTCCCGGGACAGGGTTTCGAGCAGTACTTC

V: TRBV29-1
size: NA
J: TRBJ1-5
D: NA
CDR3: CSVFRGGDQPQHF
DNA: TGCAGCGTGTTCCGGGGGGGGGATCAGCCCCAGCATTTT

V: TRBV7-2
size: NA
J: TRBJ2-1
D: TRBD2
CDR3: CASSLPTSGRAPNEQFF
DNA: TGTGCCAGCAGCCTACCGACTAGCGGGAGGGCCCCCAATGAGCAGTTCTTC

V: TRBV6-1
size: NA
J: TRBJ2-5
D: TRBD1
CDR3: CASSEAGTGDQETQYF
DNA: TGTGCCAGCAGTGAAGCCGGGACAGGGGACCAAGAGACCCAGTACTTC

V: TRBV7-7
size: NA
J: TRBJ2-2
D: TRBD1
CDR3: CASSAGTGPNTGELFF
DNA: TGTGCTAGCAGTGCCGGGACAGGGCCGAACACCGGGGAGCTGTTTTTT

V: TRBV11-3
size: many
J: TRBJ2-3
D: TRBD2
CDR3: CASSLGILAGAGDTQYF
DNA: TGTGCCAGCAGCTTAGGGATTCTTGCGGGAGCGGGAGATACGCAGTATTTT

V: TRBV24-1
size: many
J: TRBJ1-2
D: TRBD1
CDR3: CATSKGAGGYTF
DNA: TGTGCCACCAGCAAGGGGGCGGGTGGCTACACCTTC

V: TRBV11-2
size: NA
J: TRBJ1-5
D: TRBD1
CDR3: CASSLVGTGGLSNQPQHF
DNA: TGTGCCAGCAGCTTAGTGGGGACAGGGGGGCTTAGCAATCAGCCCCAGCATTTT

V: TRBV2
size: NA
J: TRBJ2-3
D: TRBD1
CDR3: CASSAGTGSYGTDTQYF
DNA: TGTGCCAGCAGCGCAGGGACAGGTTCCTACGGCACAGATACGCAGTATTTT

V: TRBV6-4
size: NA
J: TRBJ2-3
D: NA
CDR3: CASSPSSSDTRYF
DNA: TGTGCCAGCAGTCCCTCTAGCTCAGATACGCGGTATTTT

V: TRBV30
size: many
J: TRBJ1-6
D: NA
CDR3: CASDRLNSPLHF
DNA: TGTGCCTCGGACAGACTAAATTCACCCCTCCACTTT

V: TRBV25-1
size: many
J: TRBJ2-1
D: TRBD2
CDR3: CASSLAGGGSQQFF
DNA: TGTGCCAGCAGTCTAGCGGGAGGTGGCTCGCAGCAGTTCTTC

V: TRBV11-3
size: many
J: TRBJ2-7
D: TRBD1
CDR3: CASSPDRSYEQYF
DNA: TGTGCCAGCAGCCCGGACAGGTCCTACGAGCAGTACTTC

V: TRBV15
size: NA
J: TRBJ1-1
D: TRBD1
CDR3: CATGGQGGDTEAFF
DNA: TGTGCCACCGGCGGCCAGGGGGGGGACACTGAAGCTTTCTTT

V: TRBV24-1
size: NA
J: TRBJ1-5
D: TRBD1
CDR3: CAISRTGVQPQHF
DNA: TGTGCCATCAGTCGGACAGGGGTACAGCCTCAGCATTTT

V: TRBV7-2
size: many
J: TRBJ1-2
D: NA
CDR3: CASSSFRVTDGYTF
DNA: TGTGCCAGCAGCTCCTTCCGCGTGACAGATGGCTACACCTTC

V: TRBV7-3
size: NA
J: TRBJ2-3
D: TRBD2
CDR3: CASSLLSGGYNEQYF
DNA: TGTGCCAGCAGCTTATTGTCGGGAGGATACAATGAGCAGTATTTT

V: TRBV7-9
size: many
J: TRBJ2-5
D: TRBD1
CDR3: CASNLDTTPGQGTWLDQYF
DNA: TGTGCCAGCAACTTAGACACAACCCCGGGACAGGGGACTTGGCTGGACCAGTACTTC

V: TRBV2
size: many
J: TRBJ2-7
D: TRBD2
CDR3: CASSDLAGERAYEQYF
DNA: TGTGCCAGCAGTGACCTAGCGGGAGAAAGGGCCTACGAGCAGTACTTC

V: TRBV5-1
size: NA
J: TRBJ1-2
D: NA
CDR3: CASSLEGGARGYTF
DNA: TGCGCCAGCAGCTTGGAGGGGGGGGCGCGGGGCTACACCTTC

V: TRBV6-1
size: few
J: TRBJ2-7
D: NA
CDR3: CASSEASQRRLYEQYF
DNA: TGTGCCAGCAGTGAAGCTTCCCAACGGAGGCTCTACGAGCAGTACTTC

V: TRBV30
size: once
J: TRBJ1-2
D: NA
CDR3: CAWSVLSGVGFNYGYTF
DNA: TGTGCCTGGAGTGTTCTGTCGGGCGTCGGTTTCAACTATGGCTACACCTTC

V: TRBV5-8
size: many
J: TRBJ2-3
D: NA
CDR3: CASSLAGVQTDTQYF
DNA: TGTGCCAGCAGCTTGGCGGGGGTGCAGACAGATACGCAGTATTTT

V: TRBV2
size: many
J: TRBJ1-5
D: NA
CDR3: CASSEGGYNQPQHF
DNA: TGTGCCAGCAGTGAGGGCGGTTACAATCAGCCCCAGCATTTT

V: TRBV5-4
size: many
J: TRBJ2-3
D: NA
CDR3: CASSFRGSTDTQYF
DNA: TGTGCCAGCAGCTTTAGGGGTAGCACAGATACGCAGTATTTT

V: TRBV25-1
size: once
J: TRBJ2-1
D: NA
CDR3: CASSVGAGENNEQFF
DNA: TGTGCCAGCAGTGTGGGGGCAGGGGAAAACAATGAGCAGTTCTTC

V: TRBV10-3
size: once
J: TRBJ2-3
D: TRBD2
CDR3: CAISDPPGGTTTDTQYF
DNA: TGTGCCATCAGTGACCCTCCGGGGGGGACAACCACAGATACGCAGTATTTT

V: TRBV7-9
size: many
J: TRBJ2-5
D: NA
CDR3: CASSPRTDLAQYF
DNA: TGTGCCAGCAGCCCTCGGACAGACCTGGCCCAGTACTTC

V: TRBV20-1
size: NA
J: TRBJ1-1
D: TRBD1
CDR3: CSASRGAGGRGTKAFF
DNA: TGCAGTGCTAGTCGTGGCGCAGGGGGCAGGGGCACTAAAGCTTTCTTT

V: TRBV6-2/TRBV6-3
size: many
J: TRBJ2-1
D: TRBD2
CDR3: CASSYGREREQFF
DNA: TGTGCCAGCAGTTATGGGCGGGAGCGTGAGCAGTTCTTC

V: TRBV2
size: NA
J: TRBJ1-1
D: NA
CDR3: CASSLLGDTEAFF
DNA: TGTGCCAGCAGCCTACTCGGGGACACTGAAGCTTTCTTT

V: TRBV6-6
size: many
J: TRBJ1-2
D: TRBD1
CDR3: CASSSTTGVIYGYTF
DNA: TGTGCCAGCAGTTCCACGACAGGGGTAATATATGGCTACACCTTC

V: TRBV10-3
size: many
J: TRBJ2-2
D: NA
CDR3: CAISVLPGLLNTGELFF
DNA: TGTGCCATCAGTGTACTACCGGGACTCCTTAACACCGGGGAGCTGTTTTTT

V: TRBV2
size: NA
J: TRBJ1-5
D: TRBD1
CDR3: CASSLSTGWNNQPQHF
DNA: TGTGCCAGCAGTCTTTCGACAGGGTGGAACAATCAGCCCCAGCATTTT

V: TRBV5-1
size: NA
J: TRBJ2-5
D: NA
CDR3: CASRTGTGEPETQYF
DNA: TGCGCCAGCAGAACGGGAACGGGAGAACCAGAGACCCAGTACTTC